This T cell receptor beta chain was identified during a study of blood T cell repertoires in COVID-19. Study-level background: Samples of COVID-19 (acute and convalescent) were obtained from the United States, Italy and Spain. In each case, the material was cDNA or gDNA derived from T cells, B-cell-depleted T cells, or PBMCs.

This CDR3 has 15 amino acids. In germline, CDR1 is LNHDA, CDR2 SQIVND (reference sequence). The V end lost 4 bases, the J end lost 2 bases, and 15 bases lay between the germline ends. Original processing notes: Amplification with reference gene primers provided the estimates of nucleated cell counts. Method: immunoSEQ multiplex PCR; TCRdb's copy keeps in-frame clones and lacks some. V, J and clone size were drawn from that table, and D and trimming were deduced from the DNA. The data hold fewer than 130,000 clones, with roughly 84% observed a single time. This clone has a handful of counts. This TCR came from a human donor in a cohort sampled during active COVID-19. The specimen was peripheral blood. The chain couples TRBV19 to TRBJ2-7, with D perhaps matching TRBD2 (6 bases). This CDR3 reads CASSSVWGGTYEQYF. The CDR3 nucleotides read TGTGCCAGTAGTAGTGTGTGGGGAGGCACCTACGAGCAGTACTTC.